This TCR beta chain was found in a study of radiotherapy plus CTLA-4 blockade in lung cancer. Study information: Among enrolled patients, over 15% responded and about 30% achieved disease control.

Findings and caveats of the study: Blood saw expansion of tumor-derived TCR clones after radiotherapy plus ipilimumab. How blood T cell clones changed early, along with interferon-beta, reportedly forecast response best.

Of note for this clone: The antigen is not known.

Repertoires were generated with immunoSEQ multiplex PCR, while TCRdb's copy carries only in-frame clones and drops some. The table has 35,000 to 40,000 clones, 80% to 90% seen once; the top ten hold around a fifth. This receptor was identified in a human donor with non-small cell lung cancer whose response to radiotherapy plus ipilimumab could not be evaluated. Specimen: peripheral blood, collected from a patient treated with radiotherapy plus ipilimumab.

CDR3 residues: CASSDSRAAGNTIYF. CDR3 in DNA: TGCGCCAGCAGCGACTCGAGGGCGGCTGGAAACACCATATATTTT. The rearrangement links TRBV5-1 to TRBJ1-3; no clear D gene. CDR3 length: 15 amino acids. Trimming cost V 4 bases and J 2 bases, with 13 bases left between them. Germline V gives CDR1 SGHRS, CDR2 YFSETQ.